Sequencing of this TCR beta chain was carried out in a study of shared clonotypes between healthy human individuals. Study observations and caveats: Some clonotypes were shared by all four sorted-subset donors, while others were not shared. The non-shared ones had lower generation probabilities than the shared ones.

CDR1 is SGHRS and CDR2 is YFSETQ in the germline V gene. The CDR3 sequence is 17 residues long. V gave up 4 bases and J gave up 5 bases; unmatched junction bases: 11. Assay used: immunoSEQ multiplex PCR; TCRdb lists only in-frame clones, some missing. The profile shows hundreds of thousands of clones, under 80% of them singletons. As regards this clone: Its antigen is undetermined.

The V call is TRBV5-1, the J call TRBJ2-2, with TRBD1 matching over 10 bases. The clonotype was recovered from a man aged 30 to 45 in good health. What was sequenced was memory CD4+ T cells sorted from blood. Subset noted: CD45RA-negative fraction. The CDR3 DNA sequence: TGCGCCAGCAGCCTCCTGGGACAGGGGCAGGGTACCGGGGAGCTGTTTTTT. It yields the protein CASSLLGQGQGTGELFF.